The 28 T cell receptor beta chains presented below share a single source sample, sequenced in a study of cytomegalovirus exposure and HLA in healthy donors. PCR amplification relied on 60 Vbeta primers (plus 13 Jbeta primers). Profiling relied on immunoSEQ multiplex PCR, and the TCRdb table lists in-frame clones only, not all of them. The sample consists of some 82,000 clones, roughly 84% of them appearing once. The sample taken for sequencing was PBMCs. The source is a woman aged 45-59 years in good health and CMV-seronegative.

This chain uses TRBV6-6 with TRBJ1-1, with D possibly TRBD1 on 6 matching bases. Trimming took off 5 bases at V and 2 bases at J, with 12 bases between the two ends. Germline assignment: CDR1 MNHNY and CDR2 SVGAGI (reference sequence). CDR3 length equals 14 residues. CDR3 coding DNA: TGTGCCAGCAGTCCAGGGGATATAAACACTGAAGCTTTCTTT. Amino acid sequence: CASSPGDINTEAFF.

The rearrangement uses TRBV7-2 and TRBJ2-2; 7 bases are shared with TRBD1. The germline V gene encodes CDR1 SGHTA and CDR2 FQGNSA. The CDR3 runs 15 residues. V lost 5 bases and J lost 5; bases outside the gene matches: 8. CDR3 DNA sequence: TGTGCCAGCAGCATAGACAGGGCAAGGACCGGGGAGCTGTTTTTT. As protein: CASSIDRARTGELFF.

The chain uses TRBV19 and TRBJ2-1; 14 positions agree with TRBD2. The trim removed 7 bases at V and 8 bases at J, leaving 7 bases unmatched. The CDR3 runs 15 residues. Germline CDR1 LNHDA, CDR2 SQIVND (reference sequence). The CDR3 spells CASIPTSGGVDEQFF. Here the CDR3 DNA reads TGTGCCAGTATTCCGACTAGCGGGGGGGTGGATGAGCAGTTCTTC.

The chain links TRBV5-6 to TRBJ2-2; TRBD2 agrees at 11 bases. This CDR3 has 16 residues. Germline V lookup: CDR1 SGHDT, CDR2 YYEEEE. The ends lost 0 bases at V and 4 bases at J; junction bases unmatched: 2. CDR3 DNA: TGTGCCAGCAGCTTGGCGGGGACTAGCGGCACCGGGGAGCTGTTTTTT. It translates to CASSLAGTSGTGELFF.

In DNA, the CDR3 is TGCAGCGTACCCACAGGGGGCAACACCGGGGAGCTGTTTTTT. Translating gives CSVPTGGNTGELFF. This chain joins TRBV29-1 and TRBJ2-2; 9 positions agree with TRBD1. With V trimmed by 6 bases and J by 2 bases, 4 bases remained unmatched. The CDR3 contains 14 residues. Germline CDR1 reads SQVTM; CDR2 reads ANQGSEA.

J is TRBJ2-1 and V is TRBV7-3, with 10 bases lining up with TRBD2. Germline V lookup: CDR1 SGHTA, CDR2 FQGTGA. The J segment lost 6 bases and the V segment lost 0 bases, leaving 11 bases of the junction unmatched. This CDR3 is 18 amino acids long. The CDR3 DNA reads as TGTGCCAGCAGCTTAACCGCTAGCGGGAGCCGCCGGGGCAATGAGCAGTTCTTC. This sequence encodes CASSLTASGSRRGNEQFF. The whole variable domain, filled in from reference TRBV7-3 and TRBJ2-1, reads GAGVSQTPSNKVTEKGKYVELRCDPISGHTALYWYRQSLGQGPEFLIYFQGTGAADDSGLPNDRFFAVRPEGSVSTLKIQRTERGDSAVYLCASSLTASGSRRGNEQFFGPGTRLTVL.

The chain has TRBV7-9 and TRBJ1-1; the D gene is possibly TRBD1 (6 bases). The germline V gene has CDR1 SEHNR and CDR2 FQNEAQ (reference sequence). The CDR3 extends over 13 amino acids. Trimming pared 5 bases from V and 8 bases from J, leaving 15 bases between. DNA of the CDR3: TGTGCCAGCAGCGACACAGGGAAATCAGAAGCTTTCTTT. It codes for CASSDTGKSEAFF.

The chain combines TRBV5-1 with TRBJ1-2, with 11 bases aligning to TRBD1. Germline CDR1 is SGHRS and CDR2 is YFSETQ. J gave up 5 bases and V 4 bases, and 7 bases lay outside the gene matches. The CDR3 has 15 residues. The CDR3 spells CASSPPGQGVYGYTF. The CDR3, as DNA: TGCGCCAGCAGCCCTCCGGGACAGGGGGTATATGGCTACACCTTC. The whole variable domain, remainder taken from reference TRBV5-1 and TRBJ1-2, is KAGVTQTPRYLIKTRGQQVTLSCSPISGHRSVSWYQQTPGQGLQFLFEYFSETQRNKGNFPGRFSGRQFSNSRSEMNVSTLELGDSALYLCASSPPGQGVYGYTFGSGTRLTVV.

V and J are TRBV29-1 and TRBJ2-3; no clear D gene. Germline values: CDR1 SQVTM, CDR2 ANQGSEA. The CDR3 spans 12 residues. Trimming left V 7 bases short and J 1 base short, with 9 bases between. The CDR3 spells CSDIEGTDTQYF. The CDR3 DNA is TGCAGCGACATAGAGGGCACAGATACGCAGTATTTT.

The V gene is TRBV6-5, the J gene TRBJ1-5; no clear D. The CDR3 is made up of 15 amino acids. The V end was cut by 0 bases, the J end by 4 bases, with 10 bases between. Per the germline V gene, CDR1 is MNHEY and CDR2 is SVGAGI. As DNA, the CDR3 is TGTGCCAGCAGTTACTCAGTAGCTTCAAATCAGCCCCAGCATTTT. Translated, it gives CASSYSVASNQPQHF.

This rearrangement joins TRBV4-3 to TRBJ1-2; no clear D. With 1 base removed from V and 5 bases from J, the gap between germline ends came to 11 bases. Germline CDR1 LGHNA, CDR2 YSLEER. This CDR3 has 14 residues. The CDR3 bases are TGCGCCAGCAGCCAAGGGCGGGGAGGTTATGGCTACACCTTC. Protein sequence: CASSQGRGGYGYTF.

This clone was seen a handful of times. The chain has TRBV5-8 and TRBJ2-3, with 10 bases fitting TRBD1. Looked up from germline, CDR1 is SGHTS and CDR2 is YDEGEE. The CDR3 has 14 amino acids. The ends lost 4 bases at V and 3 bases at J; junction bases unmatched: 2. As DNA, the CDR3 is TGTGCCAGCAGCCCGGACAGGGGGACAGATACGCAGTATTTT. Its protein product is CASSPDRGTDTQYF.

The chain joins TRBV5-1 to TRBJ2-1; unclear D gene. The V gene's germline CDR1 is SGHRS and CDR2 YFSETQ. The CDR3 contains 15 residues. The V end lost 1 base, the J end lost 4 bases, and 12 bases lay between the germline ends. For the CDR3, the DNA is TGCGCCAGCAGCTTGCCCCACCCAGGATACAATGAGCAGTTCTTC. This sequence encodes CASSLPHPGYNEQFF.

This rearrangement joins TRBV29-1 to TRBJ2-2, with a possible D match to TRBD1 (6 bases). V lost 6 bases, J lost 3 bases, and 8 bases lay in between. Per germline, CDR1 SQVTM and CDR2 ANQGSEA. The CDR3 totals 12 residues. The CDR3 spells CSVYRDTGELFF. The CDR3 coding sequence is TGCAGCGTGTACAGGGACACCGGGGAGCTGTTTTTT.

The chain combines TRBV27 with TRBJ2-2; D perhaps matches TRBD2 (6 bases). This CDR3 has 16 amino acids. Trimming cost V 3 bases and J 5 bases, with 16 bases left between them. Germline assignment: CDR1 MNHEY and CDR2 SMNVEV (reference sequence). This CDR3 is CASSLGPGLSTGELFF. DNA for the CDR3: TGTGCCAGCAGTTTGGGTCCGGGACTCTCGACCGGGGAGCTGTTTTTT.

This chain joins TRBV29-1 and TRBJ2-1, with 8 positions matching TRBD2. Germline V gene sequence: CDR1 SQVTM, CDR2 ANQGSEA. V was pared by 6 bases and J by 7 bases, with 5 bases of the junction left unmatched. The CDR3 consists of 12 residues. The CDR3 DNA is TGCAGCGTAGAGCGGGAGAGGAATGAGCAGTTCTTC. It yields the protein CSVERERNEQFF.

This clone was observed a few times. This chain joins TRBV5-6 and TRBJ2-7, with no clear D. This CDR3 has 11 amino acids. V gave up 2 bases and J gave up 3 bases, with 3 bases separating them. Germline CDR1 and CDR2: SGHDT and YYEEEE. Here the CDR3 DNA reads TGTGCCAGCAGCTTTAGCTACGAGCAGTACTTC. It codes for CASSFSYEQYF.

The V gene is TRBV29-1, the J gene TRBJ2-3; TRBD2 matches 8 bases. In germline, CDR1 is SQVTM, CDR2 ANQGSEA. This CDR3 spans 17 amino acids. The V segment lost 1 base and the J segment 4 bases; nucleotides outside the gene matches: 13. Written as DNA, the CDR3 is TGCAGCGTTGAAGTAGGTTTACCAGCGGGAGATGCAGATACGCAGTATTTT. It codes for CSVEVGLPAGDADTQYF.

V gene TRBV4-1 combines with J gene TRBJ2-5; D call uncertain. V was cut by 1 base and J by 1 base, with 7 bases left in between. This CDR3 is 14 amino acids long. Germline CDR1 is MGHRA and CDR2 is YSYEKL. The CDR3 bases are TGCGCCAGCAGCCAAGTGAACTTCCAAGAGACCCAGTACTTC. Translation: CASSQVNFQETQYF.

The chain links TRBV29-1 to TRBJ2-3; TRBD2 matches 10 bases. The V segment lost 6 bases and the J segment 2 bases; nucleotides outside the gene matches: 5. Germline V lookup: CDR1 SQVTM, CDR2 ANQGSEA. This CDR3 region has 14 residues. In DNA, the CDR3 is TGCAGCGTAGGAGCGGGAGGGACCACAGATACGCAGTATTTT. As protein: CSVGAGGTTDTQYF.

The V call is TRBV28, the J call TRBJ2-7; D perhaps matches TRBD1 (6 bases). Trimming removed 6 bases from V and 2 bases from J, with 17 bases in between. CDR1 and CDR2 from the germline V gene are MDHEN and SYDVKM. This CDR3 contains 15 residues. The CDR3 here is CASRSDSLTAYEQYF. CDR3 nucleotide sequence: TGTGCCAGCAGATCGGACAGCTTAACGGCCTACGAGCAGTACTTC.

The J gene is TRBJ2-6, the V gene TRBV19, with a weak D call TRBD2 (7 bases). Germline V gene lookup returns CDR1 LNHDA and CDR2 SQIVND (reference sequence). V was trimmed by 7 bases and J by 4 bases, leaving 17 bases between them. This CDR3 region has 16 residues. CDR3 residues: CASTLTGGSGANVLTF. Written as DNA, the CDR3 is TGTGCCAGTACCCTGACGGGGGGCTCCGGGGCCAACGTCCTGACTTTC.

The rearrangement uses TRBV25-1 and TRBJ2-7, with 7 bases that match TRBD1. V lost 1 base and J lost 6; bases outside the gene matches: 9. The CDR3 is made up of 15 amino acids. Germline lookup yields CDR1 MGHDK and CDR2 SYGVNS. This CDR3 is CASSEFLTAGGEQYF. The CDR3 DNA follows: TGTGCCAGCAGTGAATTTTTGACGGCAGGGGGCGAGCAGTACTTC.

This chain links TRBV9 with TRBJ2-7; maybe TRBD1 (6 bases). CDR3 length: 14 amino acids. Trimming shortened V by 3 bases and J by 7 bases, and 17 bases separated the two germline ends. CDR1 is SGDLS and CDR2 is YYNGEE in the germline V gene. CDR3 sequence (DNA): TGTGCCAGCAGCGCTGGAACGACAGGCCAAGAGCAGTACTTC. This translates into CASSAGTTGQEQYF.

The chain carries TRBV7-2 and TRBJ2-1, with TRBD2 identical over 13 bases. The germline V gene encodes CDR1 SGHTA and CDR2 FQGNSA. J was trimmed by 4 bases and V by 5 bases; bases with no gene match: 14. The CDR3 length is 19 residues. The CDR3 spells CASSPTGLAGLPEYNEQFF. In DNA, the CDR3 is TGTGCCAGCAGCCCAACGGGACTAGCGGGGCTGCCTGAATACAATGAGCAGTTCTTC.

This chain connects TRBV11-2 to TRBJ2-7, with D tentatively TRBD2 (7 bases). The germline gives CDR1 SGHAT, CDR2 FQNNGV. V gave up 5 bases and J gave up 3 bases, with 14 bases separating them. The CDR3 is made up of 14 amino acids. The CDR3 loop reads CASSEGGGHYEQYV. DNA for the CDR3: TGTGCCAGCAGCGAGGGGGGGGGCCACTACGAGCAGTACGTC.

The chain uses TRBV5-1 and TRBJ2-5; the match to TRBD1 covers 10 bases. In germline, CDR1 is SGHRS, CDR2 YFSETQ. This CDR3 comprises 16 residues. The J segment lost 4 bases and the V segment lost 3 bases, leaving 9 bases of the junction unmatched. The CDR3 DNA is TGCGCCAGCAGCTCAACCTTTGGACAGGGGGGAGAGACCCAGTACTTC. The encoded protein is CASSSTFGQGGETQYF.

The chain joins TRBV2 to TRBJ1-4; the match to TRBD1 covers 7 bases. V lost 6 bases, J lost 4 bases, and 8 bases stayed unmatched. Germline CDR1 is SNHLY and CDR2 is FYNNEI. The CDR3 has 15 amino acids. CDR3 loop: CASREDRQGNEKLFF. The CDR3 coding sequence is TGTGCCAGCAGGGAGGACAGACAGGGTAATGAAAAACTGTTTTTT.